This T cell receptor beta chain stems from a study of vaccination effects on CD4 cells after COVID-19. Study details: There were a couple of convalescent patients who gave samples 16 days and one week before vaccination.

Peptide-pool stimulation followed by sequencing identified expanded antigen-specific CD4+ clonotypes in the ViraFEST assay. With roughly 10 days of culture completed, CD4+ T cells were isolated. A PCR test confirmed that the person had SARS-CoV-2 infection between March and December 2020. Germline trimming cut 5 bases from V and 4 bases from J; bases unmatched to any gene: 7. Germline V gene lookup returns CDR1 SNHLY and CDR2 FYNNEI. The CDR3 contains 15 residues. This clone was picked up one time. The antigen remains undetermined. Repertoires were generated with immunoSEQ multiplex PCR, while TCRdb's copy carries only in-frame clones and drops some. The repertoire holds under 25,000 clones, with 74% as singletons.

The sample consisted of CD4+ T cells from PBMCs cultured with a peptide pool, taken before COVID-19 vaccination. This clonotype was obtained from a human donor who had a prior SARS-CoV-2 infection. The rearrangement links TRBV2 to TRBJ2-3, with TRBD2 matching 9 bases. The CDR3 DNA reads as TGTGCCAGCAGTTTAGCGGGAGAAAGTTCAGATACGCAGTATTTT. It is translated as CASSLAGESSDTQYF.